In this sample, the clone carrying this T cell receptor (beta chain) turned up a few times. Its antigen is unidentified. This record comes from a study of T-cell memory formation after mild COVID-19. About the study: Most TCR clusters belonged to a single donor. The study's findings and limits: The study found contracting CD4+ clones mainly in CM and EM and contracting CD8+ clones in EMRA. Detection of some responders pre-infection suggested pre-existing cross-reactive memory T cells participated.

Germline assignment: CDR1 DFQATT and CDR2 SNEGSKA (reference sequence). The CDR3 loop spans 20 amino acids. Trimming shortened V by 3 bases and J by 0 bases, and 28 bases separated the two germline ends. TCR alpha and TCR beta cDNA libraries with sample barcodes and UMIs came from 5'RACE using constant-segment primers. TCRdb reprocessed the 5' RACE reads via MiXCR and lists one record per CDR3 protein. The data show 400,000 or so distinct CDR3 sequences, with around 20% seen just once and roughly 8% held by the top ten. This receptor was taken from an adult woman who had mild COVID-19 (a few samples of this study predate the infection). Cell type and time point are not known. This chain connects TRBV20-1 to TRBJ2-3; possible D gene TRBD1, 9 bases. Input material: PBMCs or a T cell subset sorted from them (not recorded which). The CDR3 bases are TGCAGTGCTAGTGGCCGGCTAGCGGGTGCGGGACAGGGTAGCACAGATACGCAGTATTTT. Residues: CSASGRLAGAGQGSTDTQYF.